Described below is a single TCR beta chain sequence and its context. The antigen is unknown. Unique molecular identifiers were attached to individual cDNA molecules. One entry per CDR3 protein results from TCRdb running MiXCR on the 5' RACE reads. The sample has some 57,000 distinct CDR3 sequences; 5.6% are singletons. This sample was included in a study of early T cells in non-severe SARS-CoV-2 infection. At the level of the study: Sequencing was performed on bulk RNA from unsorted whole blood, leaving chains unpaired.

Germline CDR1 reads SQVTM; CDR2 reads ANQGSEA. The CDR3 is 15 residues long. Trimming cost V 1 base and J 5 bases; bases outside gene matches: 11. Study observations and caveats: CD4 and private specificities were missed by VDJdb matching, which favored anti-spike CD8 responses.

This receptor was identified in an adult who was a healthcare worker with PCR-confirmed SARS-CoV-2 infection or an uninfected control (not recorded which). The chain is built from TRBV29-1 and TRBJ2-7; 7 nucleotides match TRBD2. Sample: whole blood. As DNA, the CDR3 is TGCAGCGTTGAAGGTTTATCCGGGAGGCAGGACGAGCAGTACTTC. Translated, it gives CSVEGLSGRQDEQYF.